These 7 T cell receptor beta chains came from one sample sequenced in a study of memory CD8 T cells in hepatitis C reinfection. The time point: late/post reinfection, 12 to 24 weeks after detection. The sorted cells went straight to TCR sequencing with no prior in vitro expansion. The protocol was immunoSEQ multiplex PCR, while the TCRdb copy is restricted to in-frame clones and leaves out a portion. This repertoire shows just over 45,000 clones, 89% found once; its top ten account for around 0.7%. Sequencing used naive CD8+ T cells sorted from blood. The receptors stem from a man aged 18 to 35 with hepatitis C virus infection.

This chain connects TRBV7-8 to TRBJ2-6; the match to TRBD1 covers 7 bases. CDR1 and CDR2 (germline): SGHVS, FQNEAQ. V lost 5 bases, J lost 2 bases, and 12 bases stayed unmatched. The CDR3 consists of 18 residues. The CDR3 reads CASSTPRQGLPGANVLTF. The CDR3 nucleotides read TGTGCCAGCAGCACCCCCCGACAGGGCCTACCTGGGGCCAACGTCCTGACTTTC.

This chain joins TRBV7-9 and TRBJ1-6, with D hard to call. CDR1 is SEHNR and CDR2 is FQNEAQ in the germline V gene (reference sequence). The V end was cut by 2 bases, the J end by 10 bases, with 12 bases between. CDR3 length: 14 residues. The CDR3 loop is CASSLSRGGSPLHF. For the CDR3, the DNA is TGTGCCAGCAGCTTAAGTCGAGGAGGCTCACCCCTCCACTTT.

DNA for the CDR3: TGCGCCAGCAGCTTGGCCGGGGATGAGCAGTTCTTC. Its translation: CASSLAGDEQFF. The genes are TRBV5-1 and TRBJ2-1; D perhaps matches TRBD2 (5 bases). The germline V and J ends were trimmed by 0 bases and 8 bases, with 6 bases remaining between them. Germline V gene data show CDR1 as SGHRS and CDR2 as YFSETQ. CDR3 length equals 12 residues.

V is TRBV28 and J is TRBJ2-1; 9 bases are shared with TRBD2. Germline V gene sequence: CDR1 MDHEN, CDR2 SYDVKM. The CDR3 is 15 residues long. Trimming removed 7 bases from V and 0 bases from J; junction bases left unmatched: 4. The CDR3 reads CASKLAGNSYNEQFF. In nucleotides, the CDR3 is TGTGCCAGCAAGCTAGCGGGAAACTCCTACAATGAGCAGTTCTTC. Together with reference TRBV28 and TRBJ2-1, the CDR3 gives the full variable domain: DVKVTQSSRYLVKRTGEKVFLECVQDMDHENMFWYRQDPGLGLRLIYFSYDVKMKEKGDIPEGYSVSREKKERFSLILESASTNQTSMYLCASKLAGNSYNEQFFGPGTRLTVL.

This chain connects TRBV7-9 to TRBJ2-5; D is uncertain. With 5 bases removed from V and 1 base from J, the gap between germline ends came to 8 bases. Looked up from germline, CDR1 is SEHNR and CDR2 is FQNEAQ (reference sequence). The CDR3 totals 13 residues. CDR3 in DNA: TGTGCCAGCAGCCTCCCCCCCCAAGAGACCCAGTACTTC. Translating it yields CASSLPPQETQYF.

The chain carries TRBV30 and TRBJ1-2; 12 bases agree with TRBD1. The V gene's germline CDR1 is GTSNPN and CDR2 SVGIG (reference sequence). The J segment lost 9 bases and the V segment lost 2 bases, leaving 7 bases of the junction unmatched. The CDR3 is 14 amino acids. CDR3: CAWSPGTGGFSYTF. The CDR3, as DNA: TGTGCCTGGAGTCCGGGGACAGGGGGCTTTAGCTACACCTTC.

The chain employs TRBV11-2 and TRBJ2-7, with a tentative D call TRBD2 (5 bases). Trimming took 3 bases from V and 0 from J, leaving 15 bases between them. This CDR3 is 16 amino acids long. Germline CDR1 and CDR2: SGHAT and FQNNGV. CDR3 amino acids: CASSLEVAVPSYEQYF. The CDR3 DNA is TGTGCCAGCAGCTTGGAGGTCGCGGTCCCCTCCTACGAGCAGTACTTC.